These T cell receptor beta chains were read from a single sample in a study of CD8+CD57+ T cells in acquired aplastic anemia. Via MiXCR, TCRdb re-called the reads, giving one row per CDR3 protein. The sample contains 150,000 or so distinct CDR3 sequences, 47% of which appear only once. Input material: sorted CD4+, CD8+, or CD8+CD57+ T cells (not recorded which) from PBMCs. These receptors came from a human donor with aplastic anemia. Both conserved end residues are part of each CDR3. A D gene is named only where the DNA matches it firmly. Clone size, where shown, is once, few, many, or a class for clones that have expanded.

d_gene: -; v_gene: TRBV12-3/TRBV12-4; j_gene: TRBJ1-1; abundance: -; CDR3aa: CASRLSGGSGTEAFF; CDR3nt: TGTGCCAGCCGACTCTCCGGGGGTTCCGGCACTGAAGCTTTCTTT
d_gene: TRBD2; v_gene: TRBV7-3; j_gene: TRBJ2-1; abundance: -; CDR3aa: CASSQSGSSYNEQFF; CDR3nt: TGTGCCAGCAGTCAAAGCGGGAGCTCCTACAATGAGCAGTTCTTC
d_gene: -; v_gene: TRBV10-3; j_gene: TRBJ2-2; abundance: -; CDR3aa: CASRTAFGSTGELFF; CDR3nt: TGTGCCAGCAGAACAGCCTTCGGGAGCACCGGGGAGCTGTTTTTT
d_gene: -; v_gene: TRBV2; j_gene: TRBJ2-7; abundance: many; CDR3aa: CASKMDRQGRVEQYF; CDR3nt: TGTGCCAGCAAAATGGATAGGCAGGGTAGGGTCGAGCAGTACTTC
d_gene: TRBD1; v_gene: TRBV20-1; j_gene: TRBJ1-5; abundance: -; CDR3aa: CSARELDRAWGQPQHF; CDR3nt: TGCAGTGCTAGAGAATTGGACAGGGCATGGGGTCAGCCCCAGCATTTT
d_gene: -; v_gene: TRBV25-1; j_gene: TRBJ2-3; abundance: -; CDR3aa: CASSVAGSTDTQYF; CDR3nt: TGTGCCAGCAGTGTGGCGGGGAGCACAGATACGCAGTATTTT
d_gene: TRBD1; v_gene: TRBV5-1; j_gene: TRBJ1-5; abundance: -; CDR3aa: CASSPGQGDQPQHF; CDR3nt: TGCGCCAGCAGCCCTGGACAGGGGGACCAGCCCCAGCATTTT
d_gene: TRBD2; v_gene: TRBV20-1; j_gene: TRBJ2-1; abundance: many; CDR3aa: CSARASGDYNEQFF; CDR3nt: TGCAGTGCTAGGGCCAGCGGGGACTACAATGAGCAGTTCTTC
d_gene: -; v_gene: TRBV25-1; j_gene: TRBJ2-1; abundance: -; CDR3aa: CASSPPGRSDNEQFF; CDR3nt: TGTGCCAGCAGTCCCCCGGGACGGAGTGACAATGAGCAGTTCTTC
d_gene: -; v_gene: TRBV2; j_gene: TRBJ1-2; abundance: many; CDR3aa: CASTASEGRHNYGYTF; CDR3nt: TGTGCCAGCACGGCGAGTGAGGGACGGCATAACTATGGCTACACCTTC
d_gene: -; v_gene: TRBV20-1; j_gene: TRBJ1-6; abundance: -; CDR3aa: CSALARDGISPLHF; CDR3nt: TGCAGTGCCCTGGCGCGCGATGGGATTTCACCCCTCCACTTT
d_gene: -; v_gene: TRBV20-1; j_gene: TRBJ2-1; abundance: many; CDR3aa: CSAREAQRAGNEQFF; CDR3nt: TGCAGTGCTAGAGAGGCCCAGAGAGCGGGCAATGAGCAGTTCTTC
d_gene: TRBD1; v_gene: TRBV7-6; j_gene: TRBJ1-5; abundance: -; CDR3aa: CASSLGQGRSQPQHF; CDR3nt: TGTGCCAGCAGCCTAGGACAGGGGCGTAGTCAGCCCCAGCATTTT
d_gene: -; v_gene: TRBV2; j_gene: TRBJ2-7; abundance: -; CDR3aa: CASSYLSRGRDEQYF; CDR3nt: TGTGCCAGCAGTTACCTGTCCCGGGGCAGGGACGAGCAGTACTTC